This passage covers 31 T cell receptor beta chains from one sample sequenced in a study of vaccination and CD4 T cells after COVID-19. Their antigen targets remain unknown. Sequenced with the Oncomine TCR Beta short-read assay was DNA taken from cultured CD4+ T cells. MiXCR was run by TCRdb on the PCR reads, yielding one entry per CDR3 protein. The sample contains approximately 10,000 distinct CDR3 sequences, roughly 80% of which appear only once. Treatment of the sample: roughly 11-day PBMC culture with coronavirus spike peptide pools or control peptides (ViraFEST assay). Specimen: CD4+ T cells from blood, cultured in vitro. The receptors were sampled from a human donor who had recovered from COVID-19.

The J gene is TRBJ2-1, the V gene TRBV20-1, with D perhaps matching TRBD2 (6 bases). This CDR3 is built from 14 residues. Germline values: CDR1 DFQATT, CDR2 SNEGSKA (reference sequence). Trimming shortened V by 0 bases and J by 5 bases, and 11 bases separated the two germline ends. Here the CDR3 reads CSARDVGLNNEQFF. The CDR3 DNA reads TGCAGTGCTAGAGATGTCGGACTAAACAATGAGCAGTTCTTC.

The V gene is TRBV10-3, the J gene TRBJ2-6; no firm D call. The CDR3 is 13 amino acids. Trimming removed 5 bases at V and 0 bases at J, with 2 bases between. Germline-derived CDR1 and CDR2 are ENHRY and SYGVKD. The CDR3 is CAISNSGANVLTF. The DNA for the CDR3 is TGTGCCATCAGTAACTCTGGGGCCAACGTCCTGACTTTC.

The V call is TRBV25-1, the J call TRBJ1-2; TRBD1 is a possible D gene (5 bases). Germline V gives CDR1 MGHDK, CDR2 SYGVNS. CDR3 length: 12 residues. The V and J ends lost 6 bases and 8 bases respectively, with 13 bases between them. The CDR3 coding sequence is TGTGCCAGCAGCCCAGGGAATTGGGGCTACACCTTC. Translating gives CASSPGNWGYTF.

Only one count was recorded for this clonotype. The chain has TRBV20-1 and TRBJ1-5, with D tentatively TRBD1 (6 bases). The CDR3 is 18 amino acids. Looked up from germline, CDR1 is DFQATT and CDR2 is SNEGSKA (reference sequence). The V and J ends lost 5 bases and 1 base respectively, with 24 bases between them. The CDR3: CSALDRTSTLGSNQPQHF. As DNA, the CDR3 is TGCAGTGCTCTTGACAGGACCAGTACCCTGGGGAGCAATCAGCCCCAGCATTTT.

The chain links TRBV7-2 to TRBJ1-5; 7 bases map to TRBD1. With 6 bases clipped from V and 5 bases from J, the junction kept 7 bases outside the gene matches. CDR1 and CDR2 (germline): SGHTA, FQGNSA. The CDR3 has 14 amino acids. The CDR3 region is CASSYRQGDQPQHF. As DNA, the CDR3 is TGTGCCAGCAGTTACCGACAGGGTGATCAGCCCCAGCATTTT.

V gene TRBV19 combines with J gene TRBJ1-1, with 12 positions matching TRBD1. CDR3 size: 15 residues. With V trimmed by 5 bases and J by 6 bases, 7 bases remained unmatched. Germline lookup yields CDR1 LNHDA and CDR2 SQIVND (reference sequence). The chain's CDR3 is CASSGTGGIRAEAFF. The CDR3 nucleotides read TGTGCCAGTAGTGGGACAGGGGGCATTAGGGCTGAAGCTTTCTTT.

The V call is TRBV20-1, the J call TRBJ2-1; TRBD2 aligns across 9 bases. After removal of 6 bases from V and 8 bases from J, the junction contained 14 bases not matched to a gene. The CDR3 extends over 15 amino acids. Germline V gene sequence: CDR1 DFQATT, CDR2 SNEGSKA (reference sequence). CDR3 residues: CSAKGTSIAIYEQFF. DNA for the CDR3: TGCAGTGCAAAGGGGACTAGCATAGCTATATATGAGCAGTTCTTC.

The V call is TRBV5-1, the J call TRBJ1-2; TRBD1 aligns across 11 bases. The V and J ends lost 0 bases and 0 bases, in that order; junction bases with no gene match: 1. Germline assignment: CDR1 SGHRS and CDR2 YFSETQ. The CDR3 loop spans 16 amino acids. The CDR3 sequence: CASSLGDRGSNYGYTF. The CDR3, as DNA: TGCGCCAGCAGCTTGGGGGACAGGGGGTCTAACTATGGCTACACCTTC.

The chain uses TRBV14 and TRBJ2-2, with D uncertain. CDR1 and CDR2 from the germline V gene are SGHDN and FVKESK. The CDR3 sequence is 13 residues long. Trimming removed 1 base at V and 6 bases at J, with 6 bases between. CDR3 nucleotide sequence: TGTGCCAGCAGCCAAGTCCCGGCCGGGGAGCTGTTTTTT. Translating it yields CASSQVPAGELFF.

This clonotype was recorded once. CDR3 bases: TGCAGTGCTAGAATAGCAGGGATTAGCAATCAGCCCCAGCATTTT. It yields the protein CSARIAGISNQPQHF. The rearrangement uses TRBV20-1 and TRBJ1-5, with D maybe TRBD1 (5 bases). CDR3 size: 15 residues. Trimming cost V 2 bases and J 0 bases, with 11 bases left between them. In germline, CDR1 is DFQATT, CDR2 SNEGSKA (reference sequence).

The genes are TRBV11-3 and TRBJ2-3; 14 nucleotides line up with TRBD2. The germline CDR1 and CDR2 sequences are SGHNT and YENEEA. The CDR3 sequence is 16 residues long. The J segment lost 6 bases and the V segment lost 5 bases, leaving 7 bases of the junction unmatched. The DNA of the CDR3 is TGTGCCAGCAGCCTAGGGACTAGCGGGAGTACTGATACGCAGTATTTT. This sequence encodes CASSLGTSGSTDTQYF.

This clonotype was counted once. The chain links TRBV6-2 or TRBV6-3 to TRBJ2-7, with 8 bases aligning to TRBD1. The CDR3 runs 14 residues. The ends lost 6 bases at V and 0 bases at J; junction bases unmatched: 4. Per germline, CDR1 MNHEY and CDR2 SVGEGT. CDR3 sequence: CASRQGGSSYEQYF. CDR3 DNA: TGTGCCAGCAGACAGGGGGGAAGCTCCTACGAGCAGTACTTC.

This sequence joins TRBV24-1 and TRBJ2-2; no definite D call. Germline CDR1 is KGHDR and CDR2 is SFDVKD. Trimming took off 9 bases at V and 0 bases at J, with 7 bases between the two ends. The CDR3 contains 13 residues. CDR3 protein: CATATSNTGELFF. DNA of the CDR3: TGTGCCACCGCGACTTCGAACACCGGGGAGCTGTTTTTT.

The rearrangement links TRBV7-2 to TRBJ1-1, with 8 nucleotides matching TRBD1. V shed 5 bases and J 4 bases; nucleotides not matched to a gene: 12. CDR3 length equals 16 residues. Germline V gene lookup returns CDR1 SGHTA and CDR2 FQGNSA. The chain's CDR3 is CASSPGAGGRSTEAFF. The CDR3 DNA reads TGTGCCAGCAGCCCCGGCGCAGGGGGCCGGAGCACTGAAGCTTTCTTT.

V is TRBV2 and J is TRBJ2-3; TRBD2 agrees at 12 bases. V was clipped by 6 bases and J by 2 bases; unmatched bases: 6. This CDR3 region has 16 residues. Germline V gene data show CDR1 as SNHLY and CDR2 as FYNNEI. For the CDR3, the DNA is TGTGCCAGCAGACTAGCGGGAGGTAGCCACACAGATACGCAGTATTTT. It codes for CASRLAGGSHTDTQYF.

The rearrangement links TRBV20-1 to TRBJ2-5; D not certain. Trimming pared 3 bases from V and 0 bases from J, leaving 11 bases between. The CDR3 sequence is 14 residues long. The germline CDR1 and CDR2 sequences are DFQATT and SNEGSKA (reference sequence). The DNA for the CDR3 is TGCAGTGCTAGCCCGTCAGAGTACCAAGAGACCCAGTACTTC. Its translation is CSASPSEYQETQYF.

The chain joins TRBV4-3 to TRBJ2-3; D gene unclear. Trimming took 1 base from V and 3 from J, leaving 17 bases between them. CDR3 size: 17 residues. CDR1 LGHNA and CDR2 YSLEER come from the germline V gene. Written as DNA, the CDR3 is TGCGCCAGCAGCCAAGCGCGATCTTTTATTGGGACAGATACGCAGTATTTT. This translates into CASSQARSFIGTDTQYF.

This clonotype appeared once. The V and J genes are TRBV10-1 and TRBJ2-3; the D is unclear. Germline V CDR1 and CDR2: WNHNN, SYGVQD (reference sequence). The V and J ends lost 5 bases and 3 bases respectively, with 6 bases between them. The CDR3 sequence is 12 residues long. The CDR3 DNA sequence: TGCGCCAGCAGTCCGCGTACAGATACGCAGTATTTT. It is translated as CASSPRTDTQYF.

The chain employs TRBV6-1 and TRBJ1-1, with 10 bases fitting TRBD1. V lost 7 bases, J lost 5 bases, and 7 bases stayed unmatched. This CDR3 is 14 amino acids long. In germline, CDR1 is MNHNS, CDR2 SASEGT. The DNA of the CDR3 is TGTGCCAGCAAGTCGGACAGGGGGTATACTGAAGCTTTCTTT. Amino acids: CASKSDRGYTEAFF.

V usage is TRBV5-1 and J usage is TRBJ1-1, with 10 bases identical to TRBD1. The V gene's germline CDR1 is SGHRS and CDR2 YFSETQ. Trimming cost V 3 bases and J 4 bases; bases outside gene matches: 0. CDR3 length equals 13 residues. The CDR3, as DNA: TGCGCCAGCAGCTGGACAGGGGGCACTGAAGCTTTCTTT. Its translation: CASSWTGGTEAFF. Full variable domain (rest looked up from reference TRBV5-1 and TRBJ1-1): KAGVTQTPRYLIKTRGQQVTLSCSPISGHRSVSWYQQTPGQGLQFLFEYFSETQRNKGNFPGRFSGRQFSNSRSEMNVSTLELGDSALYLCASSWTGGTEAFFGQGTRLTVV.

J is TRBJ1-1 and V is TRBV2; no clear D gene. The V end was cut by 8 bases, the J end by 1 base, with 5 bases between. The CDR3 loop spans 11 amino acids. The germline gives CDR1 SNHLY, CDR2 FYNNEI. The DNA for the CDR3 is TGTGCCAGCGCCGGGAACACTGAAGCTTTCTTT. Protein: CASAGNTEAFF. The complete variable domain, with remaining parts taken from reference TRBV2 and TRBJ1-1, reads EPEVTQTPSHQVTQMGQEVILRCVPISNHLYFYWYRQILGQKVEFLVSFYNNEISEKSEIFDDQFSVERPDGSNFTLKIRSTKLEDSAMYFCASAGNTEAFFGQGTRLTVV.

The chain recombines TRBV7-9 with TRBJ1-1; weak D call: TRBD1 (6 bases). The V end lost 1 base, the J end lost 9 bases, and 12 bases lay between the germline ends. The CDR3 is 13 residues long. Germline values: CDR1 SEHNR, CDR2 FQNEAQ (reference sequence). The CDR3 here is CASSLGGGGKAFF. The CDR3 DNA reads TGTGCCAGCAGCTTAGGTGGAGGGGGGAAAGCTTTCTTT.

J is TRBJ2-1 and V is TRBV7-2; 7 nucleotides agree with TRBD2. The CDR3 has 15 residues. Unmatched junction bases numbered 6, after V lost 5 bases and J lost 2 bases. CDR1 and CDR2 (germline): SGHTA, FQGNSA. The CDR3 spells CASSRPGRPYNEQFF. DNA of the CDR3: TGTGCCAGCAGCCGACCCGGGAGGCCCTACAATGAGCAGTTCTTC.

V is TRBV5-6 and J is TRBJ2-2; no firm D call. The germline V and J ends were trimmed by 0 bases and 13 bases, with 13 bases remaining between them. The CDR3 loop spans 13 amino acids. CDR1 is SGHDT and CDR2 is YYEEEE in the germline V gene. The CDR3 region is CASSLAHSDRLFF. In DNA, the CDR3 is TGTGCCAGCAGCTTGGCCCACAGTGATAGGCTGTTTTTT. The entire variable domain, with the rest obtained from reference TRBV5-6 and TRBJ2-2, is as follows: DAGVTQSPTHLIKTRGQQVTLRCSPKSGHDTVSWYQQALGQGPQFIFQYYEEEERQRGNFPDRFSGHQFPNYSSELNVNALLLGDSALYLCASSLAHSDRLFFGEGSRLTVL.

V and J are TRBV6-1 and TRBJ1-4; a possible D gene is TRBD1 (5 bases). The V gene lost 2 bases and the J gene lost 13 bases, with 17 bases spanning the gap. Per the germline V gene, CDR1 is MNHNS and CDR2 is SASEGT. The CDR3 length is 14 residues. CDR3 protein: CASSENVGGSGLFF. As DNA, the CDR3 is TGTGCCAGCAGTGAAAATGTCGGGGGAAGCGGACTGTTTTTT.

The CDR3 nucleotides read TGCGCCAGCAGCTTGGATGGCAGCGGTGGAAACACCATATATTTT. Translation: CASSLDGSGGNTIYF. The rearrangement joins TRBV5-1 to TRBJ1-3; no clear D. V lost 0 bases to trimming and J lost 3 bases, with 10 bases between them. CDR3 size: 15 residues. The germline V gene encodes CDR1 SGHRS and CDR2 YFSETQ. Full variable domain (rest looked up from reference TRBV5-1 and TRBJ1-3): KAGVTQTPRYLIKTRGQQVTLSCSPISGHRSVSWYQQTPGQGLQFLFEYFSETQRNKGNFPGRFSGRQFSNSRSEMNVSTLELGDSALYLCASSLDGSGGNTIYFGEGSWLTVV.

This clonotype occurred a few times. V and J are TRBV12-3 or TRBV12-4 and TRBJ2-1, with a possible D match to TRBD2 (6 bases). Trimming removed 5 bases from V and 10 bases from J, with 18 bases in between. The CDR3 is 14 residues long. CDR3 residues: CASSPGTSPGEQFF. In DNA, the CDR3 is TGTGCCAGCAGTCCCGGGACTTCCCCCGGGGAGCAGTTCTTC.

A note on this clonotype: At one end, the junction sequence differs from germline, possibly due to a read error. The chain joins TRBV28 to TRBJ2-1; D not certain. The germline V gene encodes CDR1 MDHEN and CDR2 SYDVKM. The CDR3 extends over 12 amino acids. The CDR3: CASSPYYDEQFF. CDR3 nucleotide sequence: TGTGCCAGCAGTCCTTACTACGATGAGCAGTTCTTC.

This rearrangement joins TRBV19 to TRBJ1-5; TRBD1 matches at 9 bases. V trimming: 5 bases; J trimming: 4 bases; junction bases outside the gene matches: 6. Per the germline V gene, CDR1 is LNHDA and CDR2 is SQIVND (reference sequence). This CDR3 is 15 amino acids long. CDR3 residues: CASSDGQGMNQPQHF. In DNA, the CDR3 is TGTGCCAGTAGTGACGGACAGGGGATGAATCAGCCCCAGCATTTT.

This clonotype was found a few times. V gene TRBV20-1 combines with J gene TRBJ2-7; either TRBD1 or TRBD2 may supply D (5 bases each). The V and J ends lost 4 bases and 1 base respectively, with 8 bases between them. In germline, CDR1 is DFQATT, CDR2 SNEGSKA (reference sequence). The CDR3 has 12 amino acids. Written as DNA, the CDR3 is TGCAGTGCTACAGGGAGTTCCTACGAGCAGTACTTC. It codes for CSATGSSYEQYF.

This chain connects TRBV4-2 to TRBJ2-1; 9 positions match TRBD2. Germline assignment: CDR1 LGHNA and CDR2 YNFKEQ. The CDR3 is made up of 17 amino acids. With V trimmed by 1 base and J by 4 bases, 8 bases remained unmatched. CDR3 DNA: TGTGCCAGCAGCCAAGTGTGGCGGGAGGGCCGATACAATGAGCAGTTCTTC. Translation: CASSQVWREGRYNEQFF.